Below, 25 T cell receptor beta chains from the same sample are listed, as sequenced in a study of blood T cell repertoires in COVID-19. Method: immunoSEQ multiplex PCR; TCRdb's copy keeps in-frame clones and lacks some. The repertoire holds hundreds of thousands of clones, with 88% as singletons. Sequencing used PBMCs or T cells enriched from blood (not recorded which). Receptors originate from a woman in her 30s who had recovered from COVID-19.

The CDR3 nucleotides read TGTGCCAGCTCACCACGACAGGACTACGAGCAGTACTTC. The encoded protein is CASSPRQDYEQYF. The J gene is TRBJ2-7, the V gene TRBV18; the D gene is possibly TRBD1 (6 bases). The CDR3 has 13 amino acids. Trimming took off 1 base at V and 3 bases at J, with 7 bases between the two ends. Germline lookup yields CDR1 KGHSH and CDR2 LQKENI.

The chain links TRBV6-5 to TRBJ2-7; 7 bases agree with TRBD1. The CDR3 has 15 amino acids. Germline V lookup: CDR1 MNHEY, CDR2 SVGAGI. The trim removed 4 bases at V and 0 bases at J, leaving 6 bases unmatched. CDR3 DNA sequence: TGTGCCAGCAGTTCAGGGACAGCCCGCTCCTACGAGCAGTACTTC. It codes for CASSSGTARSYEQYF.

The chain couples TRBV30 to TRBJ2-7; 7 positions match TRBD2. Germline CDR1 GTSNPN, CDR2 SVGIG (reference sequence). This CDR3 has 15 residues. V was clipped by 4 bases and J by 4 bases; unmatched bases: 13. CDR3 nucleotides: TGTGCCTGGACCGGGGGAGGGGCTACAGCTTACGAGCAGTACTTC. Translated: CAWTGGGATAYEQYF.

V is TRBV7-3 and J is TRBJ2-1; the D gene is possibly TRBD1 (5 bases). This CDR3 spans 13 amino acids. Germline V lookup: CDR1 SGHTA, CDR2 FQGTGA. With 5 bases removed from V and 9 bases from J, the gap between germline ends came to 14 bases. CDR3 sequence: CASSLFRASEQFF. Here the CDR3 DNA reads TGTGCCAGCAGCCTCTTCAGGGCAAGTGAGCAGTTCTTC.

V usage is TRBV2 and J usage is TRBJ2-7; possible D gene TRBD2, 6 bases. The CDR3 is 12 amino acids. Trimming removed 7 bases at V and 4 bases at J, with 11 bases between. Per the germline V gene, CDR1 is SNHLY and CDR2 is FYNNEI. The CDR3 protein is CASTPRGYEQYF. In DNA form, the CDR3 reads TGTGCCAGCACCCCTCGGGGGTACGAGCAGTACTTC.

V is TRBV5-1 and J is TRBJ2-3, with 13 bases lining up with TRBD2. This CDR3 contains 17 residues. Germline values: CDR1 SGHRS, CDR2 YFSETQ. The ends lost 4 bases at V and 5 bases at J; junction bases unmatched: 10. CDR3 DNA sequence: TGCGCCAGCAGCCTCGGGACTAGCGGGGACGGAGGAGATACGCAGTATTTT. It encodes CASSLGTSGDGGDTQYF.

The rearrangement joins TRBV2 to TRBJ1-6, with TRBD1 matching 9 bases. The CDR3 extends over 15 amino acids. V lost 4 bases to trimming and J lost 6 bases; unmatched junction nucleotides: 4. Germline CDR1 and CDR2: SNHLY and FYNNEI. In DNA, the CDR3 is TGTGCCAGCAGTGCTGACAGGGGGGTTAATTCACCCCTCCACTTT. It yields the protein CASSADRGVNSPLHF. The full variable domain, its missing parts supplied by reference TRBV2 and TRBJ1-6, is EPEVTQTPSHQVTQMGQEVILRCVPISNHLYFYWYRQILGQKVEFLVSFYNNEISEKSEIFDDQFSVERPDGSNFTLKIRSTKLEDSAMYFCASSADRGVNSPLHFGNGTRLTVT.

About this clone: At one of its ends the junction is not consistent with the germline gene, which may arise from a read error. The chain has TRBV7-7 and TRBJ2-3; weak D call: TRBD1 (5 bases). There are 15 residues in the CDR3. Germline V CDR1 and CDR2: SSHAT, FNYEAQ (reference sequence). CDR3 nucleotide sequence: TGTGCTAGCAGCCCAACAGGTTCTAGCACAGATACGCAGTATTTT. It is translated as CASSPTGSSTDTQYF.

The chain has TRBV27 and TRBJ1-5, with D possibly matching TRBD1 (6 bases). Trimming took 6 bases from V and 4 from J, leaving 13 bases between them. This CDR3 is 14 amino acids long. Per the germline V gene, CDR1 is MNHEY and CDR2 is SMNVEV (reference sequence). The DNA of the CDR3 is TGTGCCAGCAGAGGGGGGGGCAGTAATCAGCCCCAGCATTTT. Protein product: CASRGGGSNQPQHF.

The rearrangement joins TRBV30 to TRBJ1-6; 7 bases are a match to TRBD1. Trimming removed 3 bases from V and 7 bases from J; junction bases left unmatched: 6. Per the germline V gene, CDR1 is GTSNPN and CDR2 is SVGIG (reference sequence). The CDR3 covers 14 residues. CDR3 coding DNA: TGTGCCTGGAGAGTCGGGACAGACAATTCACCCCTCCACTTT. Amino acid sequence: CAWRVGTDNSPLHF.

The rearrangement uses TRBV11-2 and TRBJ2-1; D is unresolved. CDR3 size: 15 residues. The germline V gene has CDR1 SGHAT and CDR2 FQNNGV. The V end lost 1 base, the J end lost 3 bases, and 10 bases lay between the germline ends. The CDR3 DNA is TGTGCCAGCAGCTTAGTCGACTTGAACTACAATGAGCAGTTCTTC. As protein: CASSLVDLNYNEQFF.

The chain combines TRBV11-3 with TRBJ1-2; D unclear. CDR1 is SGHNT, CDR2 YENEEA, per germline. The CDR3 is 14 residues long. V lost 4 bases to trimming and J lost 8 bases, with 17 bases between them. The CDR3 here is CASSSRGLERGYTF. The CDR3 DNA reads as TGTGCCAGCAGCTCCCGGGGATTGGAGAGAGGCTACACCTTC.

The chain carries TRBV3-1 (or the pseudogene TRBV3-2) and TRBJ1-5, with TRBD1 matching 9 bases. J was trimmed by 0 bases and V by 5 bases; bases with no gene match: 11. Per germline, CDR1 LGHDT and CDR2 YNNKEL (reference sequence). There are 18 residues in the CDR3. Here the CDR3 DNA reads TGTGCCAGCAGCAAAGGGACAGGGAGAGGATATAGCAATCAGCCCCAGCATTTT. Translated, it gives CASSKGTGRGYSNQPQHF.

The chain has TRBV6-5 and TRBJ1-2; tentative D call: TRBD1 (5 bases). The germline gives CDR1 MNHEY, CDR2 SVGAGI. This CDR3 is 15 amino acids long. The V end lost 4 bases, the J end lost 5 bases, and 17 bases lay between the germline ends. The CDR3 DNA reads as TGTGCCAGCAGTTCCGGGACCGGGGGAGGGTATGGCTACACCTTC. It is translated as CASSSGTGGGYGYTF.

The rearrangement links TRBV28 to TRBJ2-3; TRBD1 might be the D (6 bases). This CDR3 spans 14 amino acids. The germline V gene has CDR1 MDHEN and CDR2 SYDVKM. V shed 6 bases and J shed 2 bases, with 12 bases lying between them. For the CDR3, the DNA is TGTGCCAGCAGCCCAGACAGGACCACAGATACGCAGTATTTT. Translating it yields CASSPDRTTDTQYF. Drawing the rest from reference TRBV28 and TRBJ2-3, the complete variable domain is DVKVTQSSRYLVKRTGEKVFLECVQDMDHENMFWYRQDPGLGLRLIYFSYDVKMKEKGDIPEGYSVSREKKERFSLILESASTNQTSMYLCASSPDRTTDTQYFGPGTRLTVL.

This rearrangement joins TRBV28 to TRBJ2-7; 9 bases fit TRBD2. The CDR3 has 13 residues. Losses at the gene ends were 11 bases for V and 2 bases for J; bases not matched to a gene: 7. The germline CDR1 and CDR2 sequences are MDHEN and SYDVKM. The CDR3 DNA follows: TGTGCCCGAGCGGGGGGACTTACCTACGAGCAGTACTTC. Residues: CARAGGLTYEQYF. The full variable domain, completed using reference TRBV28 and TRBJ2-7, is DVKVTQSSRYLVKRTGEKVFLECVQDMDHENMFWYRQDPGLGLRLIYFSYDVKMKEKGDIPEGYSVSREKKERFSLILESASTNQTSMYLCARAGGLTYEQYFGPGTRLTVT.

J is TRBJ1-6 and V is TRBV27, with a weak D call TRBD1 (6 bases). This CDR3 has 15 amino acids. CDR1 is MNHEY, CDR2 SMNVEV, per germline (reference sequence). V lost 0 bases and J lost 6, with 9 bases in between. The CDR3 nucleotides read TGTGCCAGCAGTTTATCACAGGGTGTTAATTCACCCCTCCACTTT. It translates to CASSLSQGVNSPLHF.

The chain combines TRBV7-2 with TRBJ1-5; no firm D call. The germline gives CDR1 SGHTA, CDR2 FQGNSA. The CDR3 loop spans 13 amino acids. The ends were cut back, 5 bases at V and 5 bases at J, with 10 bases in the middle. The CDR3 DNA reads TGTGCCAGCAGCCGAGGCCCCGATCAGCCCCAGCATTTT. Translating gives CASSRGPDQPQHF.

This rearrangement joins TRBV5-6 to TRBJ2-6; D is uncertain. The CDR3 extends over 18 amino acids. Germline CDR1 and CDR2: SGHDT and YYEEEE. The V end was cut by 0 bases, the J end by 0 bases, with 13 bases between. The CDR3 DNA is TGTGCCAGCAGCTTGGGACACTTATTACCCTCTGGGGCCAACGTCCTGACTTTC. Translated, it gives CASSLGHLLPSGANVLTF.

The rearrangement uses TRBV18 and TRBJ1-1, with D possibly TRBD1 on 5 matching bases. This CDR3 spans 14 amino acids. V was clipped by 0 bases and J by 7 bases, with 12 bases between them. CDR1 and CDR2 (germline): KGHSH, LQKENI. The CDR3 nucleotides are TGTGCCAGCTCACCACCGATGGGGCTTAGTGAAGCTTTCTTT. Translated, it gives CASSPPMGLSEAFF.

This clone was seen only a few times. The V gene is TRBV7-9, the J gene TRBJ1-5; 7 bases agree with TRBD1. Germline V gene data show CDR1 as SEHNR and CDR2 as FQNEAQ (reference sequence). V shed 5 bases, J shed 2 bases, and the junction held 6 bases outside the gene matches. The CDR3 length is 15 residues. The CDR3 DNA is TGTGCCAGCAGCCGAACAGGGGCGGGCAATCAGCCCCAGCATTTT. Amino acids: CASSRTGAGNQPQHF.

The CDR3 sequence: CASSLNERRSNQPQHF. CDR3 nucleotide sequence: TGTGCCAGCAGTTTAAACGAGAGGAGAAGCAATCAGCCCCAGCATTTT. The chain recombines TRBV28 with TRBJ1-5; D gene ambiguous. This CDR3 comprises 16 residues. Between the trimmed V and J ends, which lost 2 bases and 1 base, there was a span of 12 bases. Germline V gene data show CDR1 as MDHEN and CDR2 as SYDVKM.

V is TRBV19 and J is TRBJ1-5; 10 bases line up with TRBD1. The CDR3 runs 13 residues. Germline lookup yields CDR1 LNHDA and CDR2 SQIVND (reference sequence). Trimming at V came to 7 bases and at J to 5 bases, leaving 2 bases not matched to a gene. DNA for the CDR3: TGTGCCAGTAATGGACAGGGGGATCAGCCCCAGCATTTT. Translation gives CASNGQGDQPQHF. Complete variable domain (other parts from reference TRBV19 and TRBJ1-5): DGGITQSPKYLFRKEGQNVTLSCEQNLNHDAMYWYRQDPGQGLRLIYYSQIVNDFQKGDIAEGYSVSREKKESFPLTVTSAQKNPTAFYLCASNGQGDQPQHFGDGTRLSIL.

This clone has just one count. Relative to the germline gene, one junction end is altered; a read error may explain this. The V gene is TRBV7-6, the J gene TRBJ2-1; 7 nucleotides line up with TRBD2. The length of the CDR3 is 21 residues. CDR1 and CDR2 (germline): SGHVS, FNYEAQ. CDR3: CASRLASRREYTLSSYNEQFF. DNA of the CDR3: TGTGCCAGCAGATTAGCGTCGAGGCGGGAGTACACCCTGAGCTCCTACAATGAGCAGTTCTTC.

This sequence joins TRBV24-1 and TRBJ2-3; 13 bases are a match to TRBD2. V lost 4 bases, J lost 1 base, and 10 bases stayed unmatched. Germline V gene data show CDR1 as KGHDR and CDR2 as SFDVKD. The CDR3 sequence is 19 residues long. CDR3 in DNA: TGTGCCACCAGTGACCGCCCGGGACTAGCGGGGATAGGCACAGATACGCAGTATTTT. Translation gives CATSDRPGLAGIGTDTQYF.